This TCR beta chain was found in a study of T cells in localized non-small cell lung cancer. Points from the study as a whole: The highest T cell clonality was in uninvolved adjacent lung, above tumor. Higher blood T cell density went with longer overall survival. Adjacent lung was found to contain a median roughly 50 of the top 100 tumor clones. Owing to sequencing of a solitary tumor region, heterogeneity cannot be discounted.

Sequencing was performed with immunoSEQ multiplex PCR; in TCRdb, only in-frame clones are kept and a portion is missing. The sample lists 70,000 to 80,000 clones, around nine tenths occurring once. As concerns this clone: What it binds is not known.

The CDR3 contains 14 residues. V shed 3 bases and J shed 8 bases, with 14 bases lying between them. The germline gives CDR1 SGHDN, CDR2 FVKESK. V gene TRBV14 combines with J gene TRBJ1-3; D gene unclear. The sample here was peripheral blood, taken before any cancer treatment. The sequence was collected from a woman aged 35-75 years with stage I squamous cell lung carcinoma. The CDR3 here is CASSQGGERDTIYF. Here the CDR3 DNA reads TGTGCCAGCAGCCAGGGTGGGGAGAGGGACACCATATATTTT.